A selection of T cell receptor beta chains follows, all from one sample in a study of T cells in Graves' hyperthyroidism and ophthalmopathy. TCRdb processed the multiplex PCR reads anew with MiXCR; each CDR3 protein has one entry. The sample lists under 650,000 distinct CDR3 sequences, roughly 17% occurring once. The specimen sequenced was blood. Receptors originate from a woman in her thirties with Graves' hyperthyroidism. Both conserved end residues are trimmed from each CDR3. Fields, in order: V gene, CDR3 protein.

>TRBV6-6
ASSYPDFGTGSYEQY
>TRBV3-1
ATGDLLNTIY
>TRBV3-1
ASSQGSGVQF
>TRBV30
AWTSGSSWF
>TRBV27
ASSLSGTSVGGQY
>TRBV27
ASSFCTRLAGNTIY
>TRBV2
ASKLGADLTEAF
>TRBV13
ASSEGQGAEAF
>TRBV28
ASGTSGNTGELF
>TRBV29-1
SATSGTGRGQPQH
>TRBV5-1
ASSVDSNSGNTIY
>TRBV20-1
SARLGRTYEQF
>TRBV28
ASSWELTLSANYGYT
>TRBV2
ASSVTSGMREQF
>TRBV3-1
ASSFNREGISGYT
>TRBV30
AWSVGGREANAQF
>TRBV20-1
SARQGNQPQH
>TRBV28
ASSQIGTEASGANVLT
>TRBV6-1
ASSAWGYSNQPQH
>TRBV2
ASSGRTVTDTQY
>TRBV6-2/TRBV6-3
ASSQSGDGINIQY
>TRBV5-5
ASSSSRTGGYEQY
>TRBV13
ASSVQGNEQY
>TRBV6-2/TRBV6-3
ASSYRAGENSPLH
>TRBV28
ASHLSSGTYEQY
>TRBV2
ASSEWVSTDTQY
>TRBV5-1
ASSLATGRLRYEQY
>TRBV2
ASSEGDRENYGYT
>TRBV7-3
ASSLARTSGSYEQY
>TRBV5-5
ASSVGGRGSRNNEQF
>TRBV7-2
ASSGGQGLLNYGYT
>TRBV13
ASSTLGLGTQY
>TRBV12-3/TRBV12-4
ASRGLYVRGSNLF
>TRBV6-1
LPRTGENTGELF
>TRBV6-2/TRBV6-3
ASSYSGHQNTEAF
>TRBV11-2
ASSTPAGESDEQF
>TRBV11-3
ASSASGGGAAF
>TRBV5-1
ASSPRTGGPYEQY
>TRBV11-1
ASSLLPGASSYEQY
>TRBV12-3/TRBV12-4
ASSLGRGYGYT
>TRBV20-1
SASGQFQETQY
>TRBV6-1
ASRTAGGPLEQY
>TRBV28
ASSSLDSSYEQY
>TRBV7-9
ASSLTAGVRQETQY
>TRBV10-3
AISPDPSYTEAF
>TRBV6-1
ASSDLAGFYGYT
>TRBV28
ASTPLAGAQNTEAF
>TRBV20-1
SAMGRIGTEAF
>TRBV5-5
ASSQLASGDEQF
>TRBV28
ASSLVGRYEQF
>TRBV6-1
ASSEAHIGQGKY
>TRBV20-1
SARLVPFYEQY
>TRBV27
ASSSSRVNIGNEQF
>TRBV29-1
SVGLADPGRETQY
>TRBV30
AWSSGDEQF